This T cell receptor beta chain came from a study of T cells in Graves' hyperthyroidism and ophthalmopathy. Study findings and constraints: Median prediction lead before ophthalmopathy onset was 5.5 to 7 months with the model.

Worth noting for this clonotype: Its antigen is still unknown.

V was clipped by 10 bases and J by 4 bases, with 16 bases between them. CDR3 size: 13 residues. Germline V CDR1 and CDR2: LNHDA, SQIVND (reference sequence). RNA transcripts gave rise to amplified TCR beta CDR3 regions. Primed by the HTBI set, a first-round RT-PCR was run on the TCR CDR3. TCRdb passed the multiplex PCR reads through MiXCR, listing each CDR3 protein once. The sample consists of about 680,000 distinct CDR3 sequences, 30% to 40% of them appearing once. The rearrangement links TRBV19 to TRBJ1-2; the D gene is possibly TRBD1 (5 bases). The sequence derives from a woman between 35 and 50 years old with Graves' hyperthyroidism. Sequencing input: blood. The CDR3 sequence: CAKKGRTTYGYTF. Here the CDR3 DNA reads TGTGCCAAGAAGGGACGGACCACCTATGGCTACACCTTC.